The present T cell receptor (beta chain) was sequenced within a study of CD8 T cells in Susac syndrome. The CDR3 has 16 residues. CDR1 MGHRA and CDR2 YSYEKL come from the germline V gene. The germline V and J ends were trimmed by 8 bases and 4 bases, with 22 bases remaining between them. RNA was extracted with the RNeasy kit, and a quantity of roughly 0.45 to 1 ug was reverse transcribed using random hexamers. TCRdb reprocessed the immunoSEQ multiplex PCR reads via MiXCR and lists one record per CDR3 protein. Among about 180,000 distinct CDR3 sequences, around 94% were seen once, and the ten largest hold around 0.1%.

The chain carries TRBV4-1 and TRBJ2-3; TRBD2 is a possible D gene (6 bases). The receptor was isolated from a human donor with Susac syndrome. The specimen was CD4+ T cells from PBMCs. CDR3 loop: CASARFAGPYADTQYF. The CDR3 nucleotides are TGCGCCAGCGCCCGTTTTGCGGGGCCGTACGCAGATACGCAGTATTTT.